This T cell receptor beta chain was recorded in a study of OX40 agonist ivuxolimab in advanced cancers. Across the whole study: An anti-OX40 (CD134) antibody with agonistic activity, ivuxolimab, was administered to patients. A male proportion of more than 75% was recorded, with mean age around 62 years and range about 23 to 90. Past anti-PD-1, anti-PD-L1 or anti-CTLA-4 therapy was accepted, and roughly 38% had received some.

Measured with immunoSEQ multiplex PCR; TCRdb has only the in-frame clones, and not every one. The table has roughly 23,000 clones, approximately 86% seen once; the top ten hold around a quarter. Study results and limitations: Partly responding patients at 0.1-3.0 mg/kg showed some of the smallest clonal expansion.

Of note for this clone: Antigen specificity is unknown.

The V segment lost 4 bases and the J segment 3 bases; nucleotides outside the gene matches: 10. This CDR3 is built from 18 residues. Per germline, CDR1 SGHAT and CDR2 FQDESV (reference sequence). The genes are TRBV11-1 and TRBJ2-2; 11 nucleotides agree with TRBD2. Sequences were derived from CD4+ or CD8+ T cells sorted from blood, sampled in a trial of the OX40 agonist ivuxolimab. This receptor was identified in an adult with an advanced solid tumor such as melanoma, head and neck, liver or kidney cancer. The CDR3 region is CASSSRTSGLDDTGELFF. CDR3 in DNA: TGTGCCAGCAGCTCTCGGACTAGCGGGCTTGATGACACCGGGGAGCTGTTTTTT.